The 24 T cell receptor delta chains below all came from one sample that was sequenced in a study of gamma-delta chains in newborns, infants, children. TCRdb used CATT to re-call clones from the reads. This table holds roughly 5,000 delta-chain clones, 3% to 4.5% found once. The sample was blood. Receptor source: a child who was a newborn, infant or young child, either healthy, febrile or measles-vaccinated (not recorded which).

This clone was seen more than once but under ten times. A much larger clone sits a single nucleotide away, making a read error possible. This chain uses TRDV1 with TRDJ3; 7 nucleotides line up with TRDD3. Germline V gene lookup returns CDR1 TSWWSYY and CDR2 QGS. The CDR3 is 22 amino acids. The CDR3 here is CALGEPPRGAGGNTWDTRQVFF. CDR3 coding DNA: TGTGCTCTTGGGGAACCCCCCCGCGGGGCTGGGGGGAATACCTGGGACACCCGACAGGTGTTTTTC.

To note about this clone: A much larger clone differs by one base, so this may be a read error. This sample includes further DNA sequences coding for the same CDR3. The gene calls are TRDV1 and TRDJ1; 10 nucleotides line up with TRDD3. The V segment lost 2 bases and the J segment 3 bases; nucleotides outside the gene matches: 12. CDR3 length: 18 residues. CDR1 is TSWWSYY, CDR2 QGS, per germline. The CDR3 loop reads CALGEKTYWGMYPDKLIF. CDR3 coding DNA: TGTGCTCTTGGGGAAAAGACTTACTGGGGGATGTACCCCGATAAACTCATCTTT.

In this sample, this clone turned up a few times. A much larger clone lies one base from this, so it may be a read error. Different DNA sequences within this sample yield the same CDR3. The gene calls are TRDV1 and TRDJ2; 8 nucleotides agree with TRDD3. Per germline, CDR1 TSWWSYY and CDR2 QGS. The CDR3 runs 26 residues. CDR3 sequence reads: CALGDSFPPIISRTGGPTFGAAQLFF. CDR3 DNA: TGTGCTCTTGGGGACTCCTTCCCACCAATTATTTCTCGTACTGGGGGCCCGACGTTCGGGGCAGCACAGCTCTTCTTT.

In its sample, this clone ranks as medium-sized. In the same sample, other DNA sequences code for this CDR3. The chain uses TRDV1 and TRDJ1; 11 nucleotides agree with TRDD3. The CDR3 runs 22 residues. V was clipped by 0 bases and J by 7 bases; unmatched bases: 25. The germline CDR1 and CDR2 sequences are TSWWSYY and QGS. The DNA of the CDR3 is TGTGCTCTTGGGGAACTCAGTAGGCGAGAACTGGGGGATAGATGTGGCATCGCTAAACTCATCTTT. This gives the protein CALGELSRRELGDRCGIAKLIF.

A word on this clone: A much larger clone differs by one base, so this may be a read error. The sample contains more than one DNA sequence encoding this CDR3. The chain links TRDV1 to TRDJ1; a possible D gene is TRDD3 (5 bases). Trimming cost V 1 base and J 2 bases, with 26 bases left between them. The CDR3 runs 20 residues. Germline V lookup: CDR1 TSWWSYY, CDR2 QGS. CDR3 DNA: TGTGCTCTTGGGGAACCCCCAAGAACGGATCCGTGGGATTGTACCGATAAACTCATCTTT. It codes for CALGEPPRTDPWDCTDKLIF.

Points on this clone: The TCRdb protein comes from a much larger clone and disagrees with this DNA's translation at residue 5, likely due to a read error; the protein given here is derived from the DNA. V is TRDV1 and J is TRDJ1, with 11 bases that match TRDD3. This CDR3 spans 20 amino acids. V lost 5 bases, J lost 0 bases, and 17 bases stayed unmatched. CDR1 is TSWWSYY, CDR2 QGS, per germline. The CDR3 nucleotides read TGTGCTCTTGGGTCTCTTCTACTGGGGGATATCCCCCCGTACACCGATAAACTCATCTTT. The encoded protein is CALGSLLLGDIPPYTDKLIF.

This clone was counted a few times. The amino acid sequence in TCRdb belongs to a much larger clone and departs from this DNA's translation at residue 8, likely a sequencing read error; the sequence shown is translated from the DNA. This rearrangement joins TRDV2 to TRDJ3; TRDD3 might be the D (6 bases). Trimming took off 0 bases at V and 0 bases at J, with 14 bases between the two ends. The CDR3 covers 19 residues. CDR1 and CDR2 (germline): GEAIGNYY, EKD. The DNA of the CDR3 is TGTGCCTGTGACACCTGGGGGGCCTCAAGCTCCTGGGACACCCGACAGATGTTTTTC. This codes for CACDTWGASSSWDTRQMFF.

This clone is classed as medium-sized. The sample has other DNA sequences that encode this CDR3 too. The rearrangement joins TRDV2 to TRDJ3; D ambiguous. V gave up 0 bases and J gave up 0 bases, with 8 bases separating them. The CDR3 spans 17 residues. Germline CDR1 reads GEAIGNYY; CDR2 reads EKD. The CDR3 protein is CACDTVLSSWDTRQMFF. CDR3 bases: TGTGCCTGTGACACCGTACTGAGCTCCTGGGACACCCGACAGATGTTTTTC.

The V call is TRDV1, the J call TRDJ2; 8 positions match TRDD3. V was pared by 3 bases and J by 0 bases, with 12 bases of the junction left unmatched. The length of the CDR3 is 19 residues. Per germline, CDR1 TSWWSYY and CDR2 QGS. As DNA, the CDR3 is TGTGCTCTTGGGGACCCGGGACTGGGGGTGTCCGCTTTGACAGCACAACTCTTCTTT. This translates into CALGDPGLGVSALTAQLFF.

This clone appeared a few times. The amino acid sequence in TCRdb belongs to a much larger clone and departs from this DNA's translation at residue 6, likely a sequencing read error; the sequence shown is translated from the DNA. The V call is TRAV29/DV5, the J call TRDJ1; TRDD3 matches at 11 bases. V gave up 0 bases and J gave up 5 bases; unmatched junction bases: 18. The V gene's germline CDR1 is NSMFDY and CDR2 ISSIKDK. CDR3 length: 19 amino acids. The CDR3 here is CAASAARMGDTRRDDKLIF. DNA of the CDR3: TGTGCAGCAAGCGCGGCCAGAATGGGGGATACGCGAAGGGATGATAAACTCATCTTT.

This clone qualifies as large (0.1 to 1%). Other DNA sequences in the same sample also yield this CDR3. The chain joins TRAV29/DV5 to TRDJ2, with 9 bases that match TRDD3. This CDR3 has 16 amino acids. Germline V gene lookup returns CDR1 NSMFDY and CDR2 ISSIKDK. Trimming took 5 bases from V and 0 from J; bases not matched to a gene: 8. CDR3 amino acids: CAAGIRVPSLTAQLFF. CDR3 nucleotide sequence: TGTGCAGCGGGGATACGCGTTCCTTCTTTGACAGCACAACTCTTCTTT.

About this clone itself: A read error likely explains why the TCRdb protein, taken from a much larger clone, differs from this DNA's translation at residue 3; the protein shown is translated from the DNA. V and J are TRDV1 and TRDJ1; D is perhaps TRDD3 (5 bases). The CDR3 sequence is 15 residues long. Looked up from germline, CDR1 is TSWWSYY and CDR2 is QGS. The CDR3 region is CAPGPLDIRSDKLIF. The CDR3 DNA follows: TGTGCTCCTGGGCCCCTGGACATCAGGAGCGATAAACTCATCTTT.

This clone was seen more than once but under ten times. This DNA's translation differs at residue 12 from TCRdb's protein, which comes from a much larger clone; a read error is likely, and the protein shown is translated from the DNA. In DNA, the CDR3 is TGTGCTCTTGGGGAATTGTGGCCCCGATCCGACGCCGATAAACTCATCTTT. Translated, it gives CALGELWPRSDADKLIF. V gene TRDV1 combines with J gene TRDJ1; D remains ambiguous. Germline loops: CDR1 TSWWSYY, CDR2 QGS. Trimming stripped 2 bases from V and 3 bases from J, with 19 bases between. There are 17 residues in the CDR3.

This clone was observed a few times. TCRdb attributes to this sequence the protein of a much larger clone, which differs from the DNA translation at residue 8; a read error is likely, and the protein displayed is translated from the DNA. The chain recombines TRDV2 with TRDJ2; 7 bases line up with TRDD3. V lost 0 bases to trimming and J lost 4 bases; unmatched junction nucleotides: 1. From germline, CDR1 is GEAIGNYY and CDR2 EKD. The CDR3 runs 14 residues. CDR3 nucleotides: TGTGCCTGTGACACCTGGGGGACGACAGCACAACTCTTCTTT. The encoded protein is CACDTWGTTAQLFF.

This clone was recorded a few times. A far larger clone is just one base off, so this is likely a read error. The chain carries TRDV2 and TRDJ3; 9 bases match TRDD3. The J segment lost 0 bases and the V segment lost 0 bases, leaving 2 bases of the junction unmatched. The V gene's germline CDR1 is GEAIGNYY and CDR2 EKD. The CDR3 has 18 residues. The CDR3 is CACDTAGGCSWDTRQMFF. DNA for the CDR3: TGTGCCTGTGACACCGCTGGGGGATGCTCCTGGGACACCCGACAGATGTTTTTC.

Notes on this clone: TCRdb shows a much larger clone's protein in place of this DNA's translation, and the two differ at residue 8, likely through a read error; the protein shown is translated from the DNA. This chain joins TRDV1 and TRDJ1; a possible D gene is TRDD3 (5 bases). V lost 2 bases and J 2 bases, leaving 24 bases between the germline ends. Germline CDR1 reads TSWWSYY; CDR2 reads QGS. The CDR3 runs 19 residues. CDR3: CALGEVFGGVGRGTDKLIF. The CDR3 DNA is TGTGCTCTTGGGGAAGTCTTCGGGGGTGTGGGTCGAGGGACCGATAAACTCATCTTT.

A word on this clone: This likely traces to a read error, being one base from a far larger clone. The rearrangement links TRDV1 to TRDJ3; 9 bases map to TRDD3. Germline V lookup: CDR1 TSWWSYY, CDR2 QGS. The CDR3 extends over 22 amino acids. DNA for the CDR3: TGTGCTCTTGGGGGGCTCCCGTACTGGGGGACCCAGAGCTCCTGGGGCACCCGACAGATGTTTTTC. This translates into CALGGLPYWGTQSSWGTRQMFF.

With respect to this clone: The protein held in TCRdb is that of a much larger clone and does not match this DNA's translation at residue 4, likely because of a read error; the protein shown is translated from the DNA. The J gene is TRDJ2, the V gene TRDV2, with 12 bases matching TRDD3. This CDR3 has 19 residues. Germline V CDR1 and CDR2: GEAIGNYY, EKD. J was trimmed by 0 bases and V by 5 bases; bases with no gene match: 12. As DNA, the CDR3 is TGTGCCTGTGGCTCGGCGGACTGGGGGATACAATCTTTGACAGCACAACTCTTCTTT. Translated: CACGSADWGIQSLTAQLFF.

This clone is medium-sized within its sample. The rearrangement uses TRDV1 and TRDJ1; TRDD3 might be the D (5 bases). With 4 bases removed from V and 8 bases from J, the gap between germline ends came to 14 bases. There are 13 residues in the CDR3. The germline V gene encodes CDR1 TSWWSYY and CDR2 QGS. The DNA for the CDR3 is TGTGCTCTTGGGGCCAGGATAAGCCCGAAACTCATCTTT. Translated: CALGARISPKLIF.

This clone turned up a few times. TCRdb has a much larger clone's protein, which differs at residue 5 from the translation of this DNA, likely because of a read error; what is shown is the protein translated from the DNA. The CDR3 protein is CALGSLDIRSDKLIF. The DNA for the CDR3 is TGTGCTCTTGGGTCCCTGGACATCAGGAGCGATAAACTCATCTTT. The V call is TRDV1, the J call TRDJ1; D is uncertain. The germline V and J ends were trimmed by 5 bases and 4 bases, with 17 bases remaining between them. The CDR3 is made up of 15 amino acids. Germline values: CDR1 TSWWSYY, CDR2 QGS.

This clone was detected only a few times. The rearrangement joins TRDV1 to TRDJ1, with 13 bases identical to TRDD3. In germline, CDR1 is TSWWSYY, CDR2 QGS. Unmatched junction bases numbered 29, after V lost 1 base and J lost 9 bases. The CDR3 runs to 23 residues. CDR3 nucleotide sequence: TGTGCTCTTGGGGAACGGGTCCCTACTGGGGGATACGCGTATCCCTTCGGCTCTGGCCAACTCATCTTT. It specifies CALGERVPTGGYAYPFGSGQLIF.

A few counts support this clone. The TCRdb record carries a much larger clone's protein, which differs from this DNA's translation at residue 5; a read error is the likely cause, and the protein listed here is the DNA translation. V is TRDV1 and J is TRDJ1; 8 bases match TRDD3. V lost 4 bases and J lost 0; bases outside the gene matches: 19. Germline CDR1 is TSWWSYY and CDR2 is QGS. The CDR3 covers 20 residues. The CDR3 region has the DNA TGTGCTCTTGGGGGACGTAGAGCCTACGGAGGGATACGGCACACCGATAAACTCATCTTT. This gives the protein CALGGRRAYGGIRHTDKLIF.

Comments on this clone: This is likely an artifact of a read error, given a far larger clone one base away. The CDR3 region is CALVELRLRQLGVMNTDKLIF. For the CDR3, the DNA is TGTGCTCTTGTGGAACTGCGGCTACGTCAACTGGGGGTTATGAACACCGATAAACTCATCTTT. The rearrangement uses TRDV1 and TRDJ1, with TRDD3 identical over 8 bases. The CDR3 length is 21 residues. Looked up from germline, CDR1 is TSWWSYY and CDR2 is QGS.

This clone counts as medium-sized (0.01 to 0.1%). In the same sample, other DNA sequences code for this CDR3. V usage is TRDV2 and J usage is TRDJ3; 8 nucleotides line up with TRDD3. V dropped 2 bases and J dropped 0; count of bases not matched to a gene: 8. Germline loops: CDR1 GEAIGNYY, CDR2 EKD. The CDR3 runs 19 residues. The CDR3 region is CACDKVLGVSSWDTRQMFF. In DNA form, the CDR3 reads TGTGCCTGTGACAAAGTACTGGGGGTAAGCTCCTGGGACACCCGACAGATGTTTTTC.